The subject of this entry is one TCR beta chain. This CDR3 region has 16 residues. The trim removed 5 bases at V and 5 bases at J, leaving 14 bases unmatched. The germline V gene encodes CDR1 MDHEN and CDR2 SYDVKM. The record originates from a study of shared clonotypes between healthy human individuals. The assay used deep level. Using immunoSEQ multiplex PCR, the repertoire was profiled, and TCRdb retains in-frame clones only, with some absent. The data show around 240,000 clones, 65% to 70% seen once. The rearrangement uses TRBV28 and TRBJ2-5, with 7 bases lining up with TRBD2. This TCR came from a man between 25 and 39 years old in good health. The sample taken for sequencing was memory CD4+ T cells sorted from blood. Regarding subset: CD45RA-negative fraction. The CDR3 reads CASSPSGGWEGETQYF. The CDR3 DNA reads TGTGCCAGCAGTCCATCTGGAGGGTGGGAGGGGGAGACCCAGTACTTC. Full variable domain (outside the CDR3, taken from reference TRBV28 and TRBJ2-5): DVKVTQSSRYLVKRTGEKVFLECVQDMDHENMFWYRQDPGLGLRLIYFSYDVKMKEKGDIPEGYSVSREKKERFSLILESASTNQTSMYLCASSPSGGWEGETQYFGPGTRLLVL.